This T cell receptor (beta chain) was profiled in a study of glioma-infiltrating T cells after dendritic cell vaccination (dated by TCRdb to the mid-2010s). General notes on the study: Of the roughly 15 glioblastoma patients in the cohort, all drawn from Phase I and II dendritic cell vaccination trials, 9 were newly diagnosed and 6 had recurrent disease. In glioblastoma patients vaccinated with dendritic cells, deep sequencing of TCR beta CDR3 regions served to measure tumor-infiltrating lymphocyte content and to compare repertoires between tumor and blood. Patients received autologous tumor lysate-pulsed dendritic cell vaccination between about 2002 and 2013. TCR sequencing metrics, including TIL content and tumor-blood repertoire overlap, were correlated with survival after dendritic cell vaccination. The vaccine consisted of monocyte-derived dendritic cells cultured seven to eight days with IL-4 and GM-CSF, then pulsed overnight with autologous tumor lysate. Patients received three intradermal dendritic cell vaccine injections at biweekly intervals in the arm below the axilla. Results and caveats for the whole study, not just this receptor: The cohort was small and heterogeneous, only a few patients had full blood and tumor sets, and even fewer had initial-recurrent tumor pairs. The TCR overlap response model with three groups was called speculative and said to need prospective validation. No direct relationship between TCR clonality and survival was found, suggesting that a diverse polyclonal response may matter. After dendritic cell vaccination, a higher estimated pretreatment TIL content predicted longer time to progression and overall survival.

A note on this clone: No cognate antigen has been identified for it. It has no much larger one-base neighbor in the sample; base qualities were not kept.

Patients were selected on the basis of adequate residual fresh-frozen tumor tissue and more than two years of available survival data. Although molecular status otherwise differed among the glioblastoma patients, no patient had an isocitrate dehydrogenase mutation. PBMC were collected before vaccination, two weeks after the third vaccination, and at tumor progression when it occurred. The Qiagen DNeasy Blood extraction Kit was used to extract genomic DNA. In the germline V gene (reference sequence), CDR1 corresponds to SGHNT and CDR2 to YYREEE. Unmatched junction bases come to 2, with V trimmed by 0 bases and J by 0 bases. From the cysteine up to the phenylalanine, the CDR3 has a length of 15 residues. The retained sequence is limited to the CDR3, 45 bases, with the frame set at the first base. Using the immunoSEQ assay, TCRB CDR3 regions were amplified from 1.5 to 2 micrograms of genomic DNA, or from all available DNA when less than that was on hand. Multiplex PCR used 60 forward primers for TCR V beta segments and 13 reverse primers for J beta segments. Synthetic control templates were spiked into each sample at limiting dilution to estimate reads per starting template. Reads of 87 bp were generated by sequencing on the Illumina HiSeq System. Per the authors' processing: PCR and sequencing errors were removed by merging closely related sequences with a nearest neighbor algorithm. TCR overlap was measured as the percentage of unique tumor TCR beta sequences that were also present in the peripheral blood of the same patient. Held by TCRdb, this immuneACCESS table contains in-frame sequences only and omits some clones. Under half of the omission traces to an unresolved V gene where checked; the cause of the rest is unknown. V and J calls and clone size follow that table, whereas D and trimming were derived from the DNA. For this sample the table gives roughly 51,000 clones, of which 85% were detected only once. The ten largest clonotypes hold approximately 10% of the sample.

The material was blood, obtained before dendritic cell vaccination. The V and J genes are TRBV5-4 and TRBJ1-1; TRBD1 fits 7 bases in the junction. This TCR derives from a human donor with glioblastoma. The DNA sequence follows: TGTGCCAGCAGCTTGGAGGGGGCCCTGAACACTGAAGCTTTCTTT. Its coded protein is CASSLEGALNTEAFF.